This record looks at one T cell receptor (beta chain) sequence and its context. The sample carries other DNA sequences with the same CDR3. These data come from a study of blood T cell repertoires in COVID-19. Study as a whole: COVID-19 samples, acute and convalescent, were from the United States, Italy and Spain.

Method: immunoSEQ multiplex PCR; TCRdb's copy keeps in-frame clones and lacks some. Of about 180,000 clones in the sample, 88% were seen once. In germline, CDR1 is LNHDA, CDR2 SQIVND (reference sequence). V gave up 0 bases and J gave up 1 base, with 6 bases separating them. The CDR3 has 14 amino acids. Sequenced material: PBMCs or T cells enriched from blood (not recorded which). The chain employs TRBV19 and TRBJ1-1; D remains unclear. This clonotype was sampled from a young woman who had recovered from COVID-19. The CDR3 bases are TGTGCCAGTAGTATAGATCGGTGGAACACTGAAGCTTTCTTT. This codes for CASSIDRWNTEAFF.